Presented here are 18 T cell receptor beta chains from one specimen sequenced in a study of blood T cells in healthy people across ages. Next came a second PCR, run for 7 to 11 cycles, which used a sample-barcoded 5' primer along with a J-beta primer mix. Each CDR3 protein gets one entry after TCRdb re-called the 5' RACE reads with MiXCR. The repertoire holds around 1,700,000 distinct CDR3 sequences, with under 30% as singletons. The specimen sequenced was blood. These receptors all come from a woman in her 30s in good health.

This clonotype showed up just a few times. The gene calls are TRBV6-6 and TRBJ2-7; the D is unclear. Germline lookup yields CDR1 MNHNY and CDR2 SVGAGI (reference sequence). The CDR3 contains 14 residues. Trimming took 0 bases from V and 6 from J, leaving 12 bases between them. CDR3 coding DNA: TGTGCCAGCAGTTACTCTGGGCAGACTTGCGAGCAGTACTTC. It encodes CASSYSGQTCEQYF.

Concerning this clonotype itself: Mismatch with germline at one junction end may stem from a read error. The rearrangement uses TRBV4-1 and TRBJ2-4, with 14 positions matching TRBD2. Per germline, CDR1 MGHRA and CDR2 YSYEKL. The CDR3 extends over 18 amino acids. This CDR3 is CAGSLGLAGGRPKNIQYF. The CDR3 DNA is TGCGCCGGCAGCCTTGGACTAGCGGGGGGTCGTCCAAAAAACATTCAGTACTTC.

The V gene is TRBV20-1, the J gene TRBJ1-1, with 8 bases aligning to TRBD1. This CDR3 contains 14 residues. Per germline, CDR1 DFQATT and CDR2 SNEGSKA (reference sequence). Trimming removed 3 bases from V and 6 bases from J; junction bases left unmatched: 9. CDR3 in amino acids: CSASLTGGRAEAFF. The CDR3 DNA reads TGCAGTGCTAGTCTAACAGGGGGAAGGGCTGAAGCTTTCTTT.

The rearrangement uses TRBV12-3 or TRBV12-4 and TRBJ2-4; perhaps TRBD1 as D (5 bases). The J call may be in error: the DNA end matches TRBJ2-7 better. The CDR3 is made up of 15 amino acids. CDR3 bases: TGTGCCAGCAGTTTAAGGGGCCTCAACCAGGGCGAGCAGTACTTC. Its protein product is CASSLRGLNQGEQYF.

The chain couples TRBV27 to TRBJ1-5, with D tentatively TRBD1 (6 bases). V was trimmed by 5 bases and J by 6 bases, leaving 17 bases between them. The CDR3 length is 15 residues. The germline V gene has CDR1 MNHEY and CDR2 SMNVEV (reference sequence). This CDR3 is CASSPEGGSSQPQHF. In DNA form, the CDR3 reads TGTGCCAGCAGTCCCGAGGGGGGTTCTAGTCAGCCCCAGCATTTT.

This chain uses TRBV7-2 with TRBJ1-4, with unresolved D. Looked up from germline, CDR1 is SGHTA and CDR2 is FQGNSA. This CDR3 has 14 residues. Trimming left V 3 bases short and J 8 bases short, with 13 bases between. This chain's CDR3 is CASSFNPRSEKLFF. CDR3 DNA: TGTGCCAGCAGCTTCAACCCGAGGAGCGAAAAACTGTTTTTT.

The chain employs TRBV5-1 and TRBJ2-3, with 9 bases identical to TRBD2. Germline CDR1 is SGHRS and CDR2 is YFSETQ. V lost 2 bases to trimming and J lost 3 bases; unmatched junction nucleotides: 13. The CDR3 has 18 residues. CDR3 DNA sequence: TGCGCCAGCAGCTTAGGTATCGCGGGAGGGCCCACAACAGATACGCAGTATTTT. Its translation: CASSLGIAGGPTTDTQYF.

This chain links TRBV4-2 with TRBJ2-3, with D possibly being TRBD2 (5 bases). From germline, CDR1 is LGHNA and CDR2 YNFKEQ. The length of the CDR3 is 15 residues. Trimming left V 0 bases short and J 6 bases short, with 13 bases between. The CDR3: CASSQEEARGDTQYF. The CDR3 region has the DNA TGTGCCAGCAGCCAAGAGGAGGCCCGAGGGGATACGCAGTATTTT.

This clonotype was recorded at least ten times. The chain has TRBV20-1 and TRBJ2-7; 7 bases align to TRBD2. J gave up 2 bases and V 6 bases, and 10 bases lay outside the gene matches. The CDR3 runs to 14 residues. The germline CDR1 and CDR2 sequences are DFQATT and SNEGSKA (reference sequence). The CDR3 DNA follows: TGCAGTGCGATATCTAGCGGACGAGCCTACGAGCAGTACTTC. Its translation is CSAISSGRAYEQYF.

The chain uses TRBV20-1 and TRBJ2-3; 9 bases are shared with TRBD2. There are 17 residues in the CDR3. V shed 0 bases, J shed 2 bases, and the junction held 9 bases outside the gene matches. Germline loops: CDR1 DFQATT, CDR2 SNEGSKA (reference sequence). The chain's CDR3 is CSARDLGGRANTDTQYF. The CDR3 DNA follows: TGCAGTGCTAGAGATTTGGGCGGGAGGGCGAACACAGATACGCAGTATTTT.

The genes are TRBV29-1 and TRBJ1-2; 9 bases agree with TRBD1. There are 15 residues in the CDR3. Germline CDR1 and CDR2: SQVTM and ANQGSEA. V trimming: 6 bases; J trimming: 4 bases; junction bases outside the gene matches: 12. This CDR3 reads CSVDPGTGSIYGYTF. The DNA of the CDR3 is TGCAGCGTCGACCCCGGGACAGGGTCTATCTATGGCTACACCTTC. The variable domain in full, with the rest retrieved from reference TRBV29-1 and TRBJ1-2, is SAVISQKPSRDICQRGTSLTIQCQVDSQVTMMFWYRQQPGQSLTLIATANQGSEATYESGFVIDKFPISRPNLTFSTLTVSNMSPEDSSIYLCSVDPGTGSIYGYTFGSGTRLTVV.

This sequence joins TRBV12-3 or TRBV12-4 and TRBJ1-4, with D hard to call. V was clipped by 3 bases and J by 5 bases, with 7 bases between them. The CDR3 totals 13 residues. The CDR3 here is CASSFSGNEKLFF. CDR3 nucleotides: TGTGCCAGCAGTTTCAGCGGGAATGAAAAACTGTTTTTT.

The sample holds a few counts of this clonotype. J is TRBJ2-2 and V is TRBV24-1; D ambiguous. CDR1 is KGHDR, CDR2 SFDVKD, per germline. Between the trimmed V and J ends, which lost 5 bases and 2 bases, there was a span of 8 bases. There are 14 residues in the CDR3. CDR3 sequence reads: CATSGGENTGELFF. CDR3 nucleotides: TGTGCCACCAGTGGCGGCGAAAACACCGGGGAGCTGTTTTTT.

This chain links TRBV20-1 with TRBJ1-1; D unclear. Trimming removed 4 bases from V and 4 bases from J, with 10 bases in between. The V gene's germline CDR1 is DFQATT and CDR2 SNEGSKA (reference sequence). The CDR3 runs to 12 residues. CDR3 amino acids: CSAIWRSTEAFF. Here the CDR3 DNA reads TGCAGTGCTATCTGGCGGAGCACTGAAGCTTTCTTT.

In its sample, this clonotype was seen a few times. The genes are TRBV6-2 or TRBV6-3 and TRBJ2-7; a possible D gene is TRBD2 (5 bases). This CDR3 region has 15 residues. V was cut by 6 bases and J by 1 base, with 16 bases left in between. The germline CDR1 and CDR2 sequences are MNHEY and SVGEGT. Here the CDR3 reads CASRSPGRTSYEQYF. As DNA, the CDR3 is TGTGCCAGCAGAAGCCCGGGGAGAACATCCTACGAGCAGTACTTC.

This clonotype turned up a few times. The CDR3 sequence is CSAISGGRSTDTQYF. The CDR3 DNA reads TGCAGTGCAATTAGCGGGGGGCGTAGCACAGATACGCAGTATTTT. The V call is TRBV20-1, the J call TRBJ2-3; 10 bases fit TRBD2. From germline, CDR1 is DFQATT and CDR2 SNEGSKA (reference sequence). This CDR3 region has 15 residues. Losses at the gene ends were 6 bases for V and 0 bases for J; bases not matched to a gene: 6.

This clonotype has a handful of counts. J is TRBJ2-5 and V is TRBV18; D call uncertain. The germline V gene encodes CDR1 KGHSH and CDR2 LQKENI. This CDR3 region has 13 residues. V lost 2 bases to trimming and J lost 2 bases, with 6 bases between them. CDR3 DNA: TGTGCCAGCTCACCATTCGAGCAAGAGACCCAGTACTTC. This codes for CASSPFEQETQYF.

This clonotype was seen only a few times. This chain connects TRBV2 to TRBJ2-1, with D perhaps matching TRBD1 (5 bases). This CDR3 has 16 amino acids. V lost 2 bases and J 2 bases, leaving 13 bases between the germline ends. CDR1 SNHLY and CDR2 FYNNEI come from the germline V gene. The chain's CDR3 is CASSETRQPTYNEQFF. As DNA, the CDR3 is TGTGCCAGCAGTGAAACGAGACAGCCCACCTACAATGAGCAGTTCTTC.